This TCR beta chain was identified in a study of Ad26.COV2.S vaccination and SARS-CoV-2 variants. Study context: Donor participated within the Ad26.COV2.S arm of the COV1001 trial.

Profiled with immunoSEQ multiplex PCR; TCRdb holds only in-frame clones, not every one. The sample yields approximately 350,000 clones, around 82% seen once. The treatment here: around 19 received Ad26.COV2.S at low or high dose, single or two shots; 5 received placebo; per-sample allocation not given. Day 63 after the first vaccine or placebo injection was the time point for sampling. Participants' vaccine, an Ad26 vector, delivered Wuhan-strain SARS-CoV-2 spike. This clone turned up a few times. Its matching antigen is unknown. Overall study results and limits: Responses of spike-specific T cells (both CD8+ and CD4+) reportedly showed substantial breadth after vaccination. Total T cell responses may have been underestimated by the TCR breadth and depth analyses.

Germline V CDR1 and CDR2: KGHSH, LQKENI. V gave up 3 bases and J gave up 2 bases, with 12 bases separating them. CDR3 length equals 15 residues. Here the sequenced sample was peripheral blood, taken in a trial of Ad26.COV2.S vaccine versus placebo. The source of this sequence is a person between 18 and 60 years old who received the Ad26.COV2.S COVID-19 vaccine or a placebo. This chain connects TRBV18 to TRBJ2-3; D possibly matches TRBD1 or TRBD2 (5 bases each). The CDR3 coding sequence is TGTGCCAGCTCACCCCCGGGACCAACCACAGATACGCAGTATTTT. This sequence encodes CASSPPGPTTDTQYF. The complete variable domain, with remaining parts taken from reference TRBV18 and TRBJ2-3, reads NAGVMQNPRHLVRRRGQEARLRCSPMKGHSHVYWYRQLPEEGLKFMVYLQKENIIDESGMPKERFSAEFPKEGPSILRIQQVVRGDSAAYFCASSPPGPTTDTQYFGPGTRLTVL.